Presented here are 13 T cell receptor beta chains from one specimen sequenced in a study of blood T cell repertoires in COVID-19. TCRdb's table, derived via immunoSEQ multiplex PCR, lists solely in-frame clones and lacks some. The data show 200,000 or so clones, with just over 85% seen just once and approximately 5.9% held by the top ten. Sequencing was carried out using peripheral blood. Every receptor here comes from an elderly man with acute or convalescent COVID-19.

This chain joins TRBV5-1 and TRBJ1-1; the match to TRBD1 covers 12 bases. The CDR3 extends over 15 amino acids. The germline gives CDR1 SGHRS, CDR2 YFSETQ. V lost 1 base and J lost 7; bases outside the gene matches: 5. This CDR3 is CASSLSGQGAFEAFF. CDR3 nucleotides: TGCGCCAGCAGCTTGTCGGGACAGGGGGCTTTTGAAGCTTTCTTT.

The genes are TRBV6-5 and TRBJ1-2, with 10 bases aligning to TRBD1. The CDR3 consists of 16 residues. Germline-derived CDR1 and CDR2 are MNHEY and SVGAGI. J lost 2 bases, V lost 1 base, and 4 bases had no gene match. The CDR3 sequence is CASSYLGQGQNYGYTF. Written as DNA, the CDR3 is TGTGCCAGCAGTTACTTGGGACAGGGGCAAAACTATGGCTACACCTTC.

This clone was picked up one time. V gene TRBV27 combines with J gene TRBJ2-7, with 11 bases fitting TRBD2. The germline gives CDR1 MNHEY, CDR2 SMNVEV (reference sequence). V lost 5 bases, J lost 2 bases, and 8 bases stayed unmatched. There are 16 residues in the CDR3. The CDR3 here is CASSAAGTSGTYEQYF. The CDR3 region has the DNA TGTGCCAGCAGTGCCGCCGGGACTAGCGGAACCTACGAGCAGTACTTC.

The CDR3 spells CASNPGQGSYGYTF. CDR3 DNA sequence: TGCGCCAGCAACCCGGGACAGGGGTCATATGGCTACACCTTC. V usage is TRBV4-3 and J usage is TRBJ1-2; 10 nucleotides align to TRBD1. This CDR3 is 14 amino acids long. From germline, CDR1 is LGHNA and CDR2 YSLEER. With 7 bases clipped from V and 5 bases from J, the junction kept 7 bases outside the gene matches.

V is TRBV4-1 and J is TRBJ2-1; 8 bases align to TRBD2. The germline CDR1 and CDR2 sequences are MGHRA and YSYEKL. V trimming: 0 bases; J trimming: 9 bases; junction bases outside the gene matches: 7. This CDR3 is 15 amino acids long. CDR3 loop: CASSQERLAGSEQFF. The CDR3 DNA reads as TGCGCCAGCAGCCAAGAACGGCTAGCGGGCTCTGAGCAGTTCTTC.

On this clone itself: This sample includes further DNA sequences coding for the same CDR3. The chain recombines TRBV18 with TRBJ1-5, with D unclear. CDR3 size: 15 residues. The germline V gene encodes CDR1 KGHSH and CDR2 LQKENI. Trimming pared 3 bases from V and 2 bases from J, leaving 11 bases between. CDR3 bases: TGTGCCAGCTCACCGCCCGGGGTACGCAATCAGCCCCAGCATTTT. This translates into CASSPPGVRNQPQHF.

The J gene is TRBJ1-6, the V gene TRBV3-1 (or the pseudogene TRBV3-2), with D maybe TRBD1 (6 bases). The length of the CDR3 is 18 residues. V lost 4 bases to trimming and J lost 0 bases, with 16 bases between them. Germline V lookup: CDR1 LGHDT, CDR2 YNNKEL (reference sequence). The CDR3 bases are TGTGCCAGCAGCCTCAGAAGGGGGGGCGCCTCCTATAATTCACCCCTCCACTTT. It is translated as CASSLRRGGASYNSPLHF.

The gene calls are TRBV5-1 and TRBJ2-5; weak D call: TRBD2 (5 bases). Between the trimmed V and J ends, which lost 3 bases and 5 bases, there was a span of 14 bases. Germline V gene sequence: CDR1 SGHRS, CDR2 YFSETQ. This CDR3 has 14 amino acids. CDR3 loop: CASSWMRAGETQYF. The CDR3 DNA is TGCGCCAGCAGCTGGATGAGGGCCGGGGAGACCCAGTACTTC. Based on the CDR3 plus reference TRBV5-1 and TRBJ2-5, the full variable domain is KAGVTQTPRYLIKTRGQQVTLSCSPISGHRSVSWYQQTPGQGLQFLFEYFSETQRNKGNFPGRFSGRQFSNSRSEMNVSTLELGDSALYLCASSWMRAGETQYFGPGTRLLVL.

V is TRBV4-1 and J is TRBJ1-2; 8 positions match TRBD1. The CDR3 sequence is 14 residues long. Germline CDR1 reads MGHRA; CDR2 reads YSYEKL. Trimming removed 2 bases from V and 8 bases from J; junction bases left unmatched: 7. Here the CDR3 reads CASSQPGQGRGYTF. DNA for the CDR3: TGCGCCAGCAGCCAACCCGGACAGGGCCGAGGCTACACCTTC.

The chain carries TRBV5-1 and TRBJ2-7, with 7 bases identical to TRBD1. The length of the CDR3 is 15 residues. CDR1 and CDR2 (germline): SGHRS, YFSETQ. Losses at the gene ends were 4 bases for V and 7 bases for J; bases not matched to a gene: 14. CDR3 region: CASSLVHGQALEQYF. CDR3 DNA: TGCGCCAGCAGCCTGGTTCACGGACAGGCCTTAGAGCAGTACTTC.

The chain uses TRBV12-3 or TRBV12-4 and TRBJ2-4; 7 bases map to TRBD1. With 5 bases clipped from V and 12 bases from J, the junction kept 7 bases outside the gene matches. This CDR3 comprises 12 residues. Here the CDR3 reads CASSPVQGSQYF. CDR3 sequence (DNA): TGTGCCAGCAGTCCGGTACAGGGGAGTCAGTACTTC.

The rearrangement joins TRBV18 to TRBJ1-1, with no clear D. V lost 0 bases and J lost 5, with 13 bases in between. CDR1 and CDR2 (germline): KGHSH, LQKENI. The CDR3 consists of 15 residues. The CDR3 nucleotides are TGTGCCAGCTCACCACCTATGGCTGAACAGACTGAAGCTTTCTTT. It is translated as CASSPPMAEQTEAFF.

This clone appeared a few times. This chain joins TRBV5-1 and TRBJ1-5, with D unclear. The CDR3 is made up of 15 amino acids. The V end was cut by 0 bases, the J end by 6 bases, with 13 bases between. Germline values: CDR1 SGHRS, CDR2 YFSETQ. CDR3 loop: CASSLDGSLLQPQHF. DNA of the CDR3: TGCGCCAGCAGCTTGGATGGTAGTCTTCTTCAGCCCCAGCATTTT.